The present entry profiles one T cell receptor beta chain with its context. Per the germline V gene, CDR1 is LNHDA and CDR2 is SQIVND (reference sequence). The CDR3 loop spans 15 amino acids. With V trimmed by 5 bases and J by 9 bases, 9 bases remained unmatched. Assay used: immunoSEQ multiplex PCR; TCRdb lists only in-frame clones, some missing. This table has some 200,000 clones, about nine tenths appearing once. The data belong to a study of cytomegalovirus exposure and HLA in healthy donors. Study at large: The same platform used for the approximately 670 first-cohort repertoires was also used for the 120 validation repertoires, as a later analysis reported.

This chain links TRBV19 with TRBJ2-7, with 14 bases matching TRBD2. The TCR was taken from a man aged 30 to 45 in good health and CMV-seropositive. The sequenced sample consisted of PBMCs. The CDR3 sequence: CASSAPGLAGERQYF. In DNA form, the CDR3 reads TGTGCCAGTAGTGCCCCGGGACTAGCGGGAGAAAGGCAGTACTTC.